The rows below give T cell receptor beta chains drawn from one sample of a study of control samples from healthy donors and cancer patients. Method: immunoSEQ multiplex PCR; TCRdb's copy keeps in-frame clones and lacks some. The profile shows about 57,000 clones, approximately 90% of them singletons. Source material: PBMCs. Receptors were obtained from a man between 25 and 39 years old with colorectal cancer. Both conserved end residues are part of each CDR3. The D gene is left open where the match is weak. A clone size is listed for some rows: how often the clone was seen (once, few, many), or a class if it is expanded.

j_gene: TRBJ2-5; v_gene: TRBV5-1; d_gene: TRBD2; abundance: once; CDR3nt: TGCGCCAGCAGCTTGCGCGGGGGTCAAGAGACCCAGTACTTC; CDR3aa: CASSLRGGQETQYF
j_gene: TRBJ1-2; v_gene: TRBV24-1; d_gene: .; abundance: once; CDR3nt: TGTGCCACCAGTGATACGGGATCCTATGGCTACACCTTC; CDR3aa: CATSDTGSYGYTF
j_gene: TRBJ1-1; v_gene: TRBV30; d_gene: .; abundance: .; CDR3nt: TGTGCCTGGAAGCAGGGGTTGGAGATGAACACTGAAGCTTTCTTT; CDR3aa: CAWKQGLEMNTEAFF
j_gene: TRBJ1-3; v_gene: TRBV6-5; d_gene: .; abundance: .; CDR3nt: TGTGCCAGCAGGGCTGCGCGGATAGCTGGAAACACCATATATTTT; CDR3aa: CASRAARIAGNTIYF
j_gene: TRBJ2-5; v_gene: TRBV7-2; d_gene: .; abundance: .; CDR3nt: TGTGCCAGCAGTCCCGCCGTGGGGCAAGAGACCCAGTACTTC; CDR3aa: CASSPAVGQETQYF
j_gene: TRBJ1-2; v_gene: TRBV27; d_gene: .; abundance: .; CDR3nt: TGTGCCAGCAGTTTATGGTCCCACGAGCGCTATGGCTACACCTTC; CDR3aa: CASSLWSHERYGYTF
j_gene: TRBJ1-1; v_gene: TRBV5-6; d_gene: TRBD1; abundance: .; CDR3nt: TGTGCCAGCAGCTTAGGTGATAATGGGGACAGGGAAGCTTTCTTT; CDR3aa: CASSLGDNGDREAFF
j_gene: TRBJ2-7; v_gene: TRBV29-1; d_gene: .; abundance: .; CDR3nt: TGCAGCGTTGCGACCTCCTACGAGCAGTACTTC; CDR3aa: CSVATSYEQYF
j_gene: TRBJ1-4; v_gene: TRBV4-3; d_gene: .; abundance: .; CDR3nt: TGCGCCAGCAGCCAAGCCACAGATCATAATGAAAAACTGTTTTTT; CDR3aa: CASSQATDHNEKLFF
j_gene: TRBJ1-4; v_gene: TRBV2; d_gene: TRBD1; abundance: once; CDR3nt: TGTGCCAGCAGTCCCGGGACAGGGACTGAAAAACTGTTTTTT; CDR3aa: CASSPGTGTEKLFF
j_gene: TRBJ2-7; v_gene: TRBV19; d_gene: TRBD2; abundance: .; CDR3nt: TGTGCCAGTAGTACTCAGACTAGCGGGGGCAACGAGCAGTACTTC; CDR3aa: CASSTQTSGGNEQYF
j_gene: TRBJ1-6; v_gene: TRBV5-4; d_gene: TRBD1; abundance: .; CDR3nt: TGTGCCAGCAGCTCGGACAGGGCTTCCTATAATTCACCCCTCCACTTT; CDR3aa: CASSSDRASYNSPLHF
j_gene: TRBJ2-1; v_gene: TRBV13; d_gene: TRBD2; abundance: .; CDR3nt: TGTGCCAGCAGCTTATTGACTAGCGGGGGGATTTACAATGAGCAGTTCTTC; CDR3aa: CASSLLTSGGIYNEQFF
j_gene: TRBJ1-6; v_gene: TRBV6-1; d_gene: .; abundance: .; CDR3nt: TGTGCCAGCAGTGAATGGGTCCTCTTCCCCAATAATTCACCCCTCCACTTT; CDR3aa: CASSEWVLFPNNSPLHF
j_gene: TRBJ1-2; v_gene: TRBV27; d_gene: TRBD1; abundance: .; CDR3nt: TGTGCCAGCAGTTCGACAGGGGACCCAATGCTTCTCTATGGCTACACCTTC; CDR3aa: CASSSTGDPMLLYGYTF
j_gene: TRBJ1-5; v_gene: TRBV6-1; d_gene: .; abundance: .; CDR3nt: TGTGCCAGCAGTGAAGCCTATAGCAATCAGCCCCAGCATTTT; CDR3aa: CASSEAYSNQPQHF
j_gene: TRBJ1-1; v_gene: TRBV4-1; d_gene: .; abundance: .; CDR3nt: TGCGCCAGCAGCCAAGGCCCTAACAGGAACACTGAAGCTTTCTTT; CDR3aa: CASSQGPNRNTEAFF
j_gene: TRBJ2-1; v_gene: TRBV12-3/TRBV12-4; d_gene: .; abundance: .; CDR3nt: TGTGCCAGCAGCTCAAAACGAGGGAATGAGCAGTTCTTC; CDR3aa: CASSSKRGNEQFF
j_gene: TRBJ1-6; v_gene: TRBV12-3/TRBV12-4; d_gene: TRBD1; abundance: .; CDR3nt: TGTGCCACCGCGGGGACAGGGGAGGCACCCCTCCACTTT; CDR3aa: CATAGTGEAPLHF
j_gene: TRBJ1-2; v_gene: TRBV5-6; d_gene: .; abundance: .; CDR3nt: TGTGCCAGCAGCTTTTGGTCAACTTCCTATGGCTACACCTTC; CDR3aa: CASSFWSTSYGYTF
j_gene: TRBJ1-6; v_gene: TRBV27; d_gene: TRBD1; abundance: .; CDR3nt: TGTGCCAGCAGTTTGGACAGGGGTTCACCCCTCCACTTT; CDR3aa: CASSLDRGSPLHF
j_gene: TRBJ1-2; v_gene: TRBV7-2; d_gene: TRBD1; abundance: .; CDR3nt: TGTGCCAGCAGCCCGAGGGGCAGGGGGGCGGTAGATGGCTACACCTTC; CDR3aa: CASSPRGRGAVDGYTF
j_gene: TRBJ1-2; v_gene: TRBV30; d_gene: .; abundance: .; CDR3nt: TGTGCCTGGAGTGTTCTACGACGTGGGGCTAGTGGCTACACCTTC; CDR3aa: CAWSVLRRGASGYTF
j_gene: TRBJ2-3; v_gene: TRBV9; d_gene: .; abundance: .; CDR3nt: TGTGCCAGCAGCCCGACAGGAGATACGCAGTATTTT; CDR3aa: CASSPTGDTQYF
j_gene: TRBJ2-2; v_gene: TRBV11-2; d_gene: .; abundance: few; CDR3nt: TGTGCCAGCAGCTCCGGACGGACCGGGGAGCTGTTTTTT; CDR3aa: CASSSGRTGELFF
j_gene: TRBJ1-1; v_gene: TRBV29-1; d_gene: .; abundance: .; CDR3nt: TGCAGCGTTCGGCGGGGGGACACTGAAGCTTTCTTT; CDR3aa: CSVRRGDTEAFF
j_gene: TRBJ2-7; v_gene: TRBV19; d_gene: .; abundance: .; CDR3nt: TGTGCCAGTAGTATCACAGGGCGGGAGCAGTACTTC; CDR3aa: CASSITGREQYF
j_gene: TRBJ2-7; v_gene: TRBV5-4; d_gene: .; abundance: .; CDR3nt: TGTGCCAGCAGCTTGGTTGGGGGGCGGTCCTACGAGCAGTACTTC; CDR3aa: CASSLVGGRSYEQYF
j_gene: TRBJ2-1; v_gene: TRBV13; d_gene: TRBD1; abundance: .; CDR3nt: TGTGCCAGCAGCGACCGGACAGGGAGTACCTACAATGAGCAGTTCTTC; CDR3aa: CASSDRTGSTYNEQFF
j_gene: TRBJ2-2; v_gene: TRBV12-3/TRBV12-4; d_gene: .; abundance: .; CDR3nt: TGTGCCACCACCGGGCTAGGAGTCGGGGAGCTGTTTTTT; CDR3aa: CATTGLGVGELFF
j_gene: TRBJ1-2; v_gene: TRBV6-5; d_gene: TRBD1; abundance: .; CDR3nt: TGTGCCAGCAGCCCAGACAGGGTGAAAGGAGGGCACACCTTC; CDR3aa: CASSPDRVKGGHTF
j_gene: TRBJ2-1; v_gene: TRBV11-2; d_gene: TRBD2; abundance: .; CDR3nt: TGTGCCAGCAGGGGGGGGAAGAGCTCCTACAATGAGCAGTTCTTC; CDR3aa: CASRGGKSSYNEQFF
j_gene: TRBJ1-2; v_gene: TRBV18; d_gene: .; abundance: .; CDR3nt: TGTGCCAGCTCGCCGACCACTGTACAGGACGGCCGGGGCCGGAGGTCGGGCTTC; CDR3aa: CASSPTTVQDGRGRRSGF
j_gene: TRBJ1-4; v_gene: TRBV5-1; d_gene: .; abundance: .; CDR3nt: TGCGCCAGCAGCGATGGGGTAAAGCTGTTTTTT; CDR3aa: CASSDGVKLFF
j_gene: TRBJ2-1; v_gene: TRBV7-8; d_gene: TRBD1; abundance: .; CDR3nt: TGTGCCAGCAGCCGCCGGGACAGGGTCATAGATGAGCAGTTCTTC; CDR3aa: CASSRRDRVIDEQFF
j_gene: TRBJ1-1; v_gene: TRBV10-3; d_gene: TRBD1; abundance: .; CDR3nt: TGTGCCATCAGTCCGGGACAGGGGGCCGGGAACACTGAAGCTTTCTTT; CDR3aa: CAISPGQGAGNTEAFF
j_gene: TRBJ1-3; v_gene: TRBV28; d_gene: .; abundance: .; CDR3nt: TGTGCCAGCAGTTTTTGGGCCACTAATCCCCTCCCTGGAAACACCATATATTTT; CDR3aa: CASSFWATNPLPGNTIYF
j_gene: TRBJ1-1; v_gene: TRBV6-2/TRBV6-3; d_gene: .; abundance: .; CDR3nt: TGTGCCAGCAGTTGGACACCCTTGAACACTGAAGCTTTCTTT; CDR3aa: CASSWTPLNTEAFF
j_gene: TRBJ1-1; v_gene: TRBV19; d_gene: TRBD1; abundance: .; CDR3nt: TGTGCCAGTAGTATCCGACAGGGGAGTACTGAAGCTTTCTTT; CDR3aa: CASSIRQGSTEAFF
j_gene: TRBJ1-4; v_gene: TRBV10-2; d_gene: .; abundance: once; CDR3nt: TGCGCCAGCAGCACAACGGGCAGTTATGAAAAACTGTTTTTT; CDR3aa: CASSTTGSYEKLFF
j_gene: TRBJ2-1; v_gene: TRBV28; d_gene: TRBD2; abundance: .; CDR3nt: TGTGCCAGCAGTTTGCCGGGGACTAGCGGGGGGGCTTCGTACAATGAGCAGTTCTTC; CDR3aa: CASSLPGTSGGASYNEQFF
j_gene: TRBJ2-1; v_gene: TRBV5-1; d_gene: .; abundance: once; CDR3nt: TGCGCCAGCAGCTTCTTGGTGGACAATGAGCAGTTCTTC; CDR3aa: CASSFLVDNEQFF
j_gene: TRBJ2-2; v_gene: TRBV2; d_gene: TRBD1; abundance: .; CDR3nt: TGTGCCAGCAGACCCATCGGGACAGGGGCTCACACCGGGGAGCTGTTTTTT; CDR3aa: CASRPIGTGAHTGELFF
j_gene: TRBJ1-1; v_gene: TRBV7-6; d_gene: .; abundance: .; CDR3nt: TGTGCCAGCAGCCCAAACGCGGGGTGGCGGATGAACACTGAAGCTTTCTTT; CDR3aa: CASSPNAGWRMNTEAFF
j_gene: TRBJ1-3; v_gene: TRBV14; d_gene: .; abundance: .; CDR3nt: TGTGCCAGCAGCCCCCTACCGGGAATCTCTGGAAACACCATATATTTT; CDR3aa: CASSPLPGISGNTIYF
j_gene: TRBJ2-4; v_gene: TRBV29-1; d_gene: TRBD1; abundance: .; CDR3nt: TGCAGCGTTGACGATGGGACAGTAGCCAAAAACATTCAGTACTTC; CDR3aa: CSVDDGTVAKNIQYF
j_gene: TRBJ1-5; v_gene: TRBV19; d_gene: .; abundance: .; CDR3nt: TGTGCCAGTAGTACAGGACCGGCGGGGCAGCCCCAGCATTTT; CDR3aa: CASSTGPAGQPQHF
j_gene: TRBJ1-3; v_gene: TRBV15; d_gene: .; abundance: .; CDR3nt: TGTGCCAGCTCCCGGGGGACTGGAAACACCATATATTTT; CDR3aa: CASSRGTGNTIYF
j_gene: TRBJ1-2; v_gene: TRBV24-1; d_gene: .; abundance: .; CDR3nt: TGTGCCACCAGTGAGAGGGAAAATGGCTACACCTTC; CDR3aa: CATSERENGYTF
j_gene: TRBJ1-2; v_gene: TRBV6-4; d_gene: .; abundance: .; CDR3nt: TGTGCCAGCCGAACAGGGAGGGATGGCTACACCTTC; CDR3aa: CASRTGRDGYTF
j_gene: TRBJ1-4; v_gene: TRBV7-9; d_gene: .; abundance: .; CDR3nt: TGTGCCAGCAGCTTATTTGGCGAGCCGTCTAATGAAAAACTGTTTTTT; CDR3aa: CASSLFGEPSNEKLFF
j_gene: TRBJ1-4; v_gene: TRBV7-9; d_gene: .; abundance: .; CDR3nt: TGTGCCAGTGGGAGCCGGGGAGGAGATGAAAAACTGTTTTTT; CDR3aa: CASGSRGGDEKLFF
j_gene: TRBJ1-3; v_gene: TRBV24-1; d_gene: .; abundance: .; CDR3nt: TGTGCCACCAGTGATTTGCCGAGAAACACCATATATTTT; CDR3aa: CATSDLPRNTIYF
j_gene: TRBJ2-2; v_gene: TRBV4-1; d_gene: TRBD1; abundance: .; CDR3nt: TGCGCCAGCAGCCAGCCGGGACAGGGCCCCACCGGGGAGCTGTTTTTT; CDR3aa: CASSQPGQGPTGELFF
j_gene: TRBJ1-5; v_gene: TRBV5-6; d_gene: .; abundance: few; CDR3nt: TGTGCCAGCAGCTTGAGGGGGGCGCGATCGGATCAGCCCCAGCATTTT; CDR3aa: CASSLRGARSDQPQHF
j_gene: TRBJ2-1; v_gene: TRBV11-2; d_gene: .; abundance: .; CDR3nt: TGTGCCAGCAGCCAGGGACTGTTAGAGGGGCAGTTCTTC; CDR3aa: CASSQGLLEGQFF
j_gene: TRBJ2-1; v_gene: TRBV24-1; d_gene: .; abundance: .; CDR3nt: TGTGCCACCAGTGATCGACACTACAATGAGCAGTTCTTC; CDR3aa: CATSDRHYNEQFF
j_gene: TRBJ1-6; v_gene: TRBV19; d_gene: .; abundance: .; CDR3nt: TGTGCCAGTAGTATAGACTACCGGGACCTCGTTGGTTCACCCCTCCACTTT; CDR3aa: CASSIDYRDLVGSPLHF
j_gene: TRBJ1-4; v_gene: TRBV4-3; d_gene: .; abundance: .; CDR3nt: TGCGCCAGCAGCCTACAGTCAACTAATGAAAAACTGTTTTTT; CDR3aa: CASSLQSTNEKLFF